The present T cell receptor (beta chain) was sequenced within a study of human T cells and chemical hapten exposure. Study overall: Per-sample TCR yield variation was attributed mainly to small pooled library volume differences.

Single cDNA molecules in the library carried unique molecular identifiers attached during preparation. Original processing methods: Sample-level TCR yields exhibited a median of about 91,000, with a range of roughly 23,224 to 700,000. TCRdb independently ran MiXCR on the RACE reads; one entry per CDR3 protein. These V and J calls originate from TCRdb's pipeline instead of the authors' own analysis. The sample yields 65,000 or so distinct CDR3 sequences, about 6% seen once. This clonotype was found many times. Antigen: not known. Specified time point: healthy volunteer bleed at 6 weeks. Sequencing started from total RNA isolated from unfractionated whole blood. Study-level points and caveats: With regard to DPC sensitization, TCRs above 1 in 1000 frequency did not change.

The clonotype comes from a female donor in good health. Some clones in this sample may be carry-over from other donors' samples. Sequencing was performed on whole blood.

Here the CDR3 DNA reads TGTGCCGCGATCACAGATACGCAGTATTTT. This codes for CAAITDTQYF. J is TRBJ2-3 and V is TRBV30; D call uncertain. CDR3 length: 10 residues. Trimming stripped 8 bases from V and 2 bases from J, with 5 bases between. Germline assignment: CDR1 GTSNPN and CDR2 SVGIG (reference sequence).